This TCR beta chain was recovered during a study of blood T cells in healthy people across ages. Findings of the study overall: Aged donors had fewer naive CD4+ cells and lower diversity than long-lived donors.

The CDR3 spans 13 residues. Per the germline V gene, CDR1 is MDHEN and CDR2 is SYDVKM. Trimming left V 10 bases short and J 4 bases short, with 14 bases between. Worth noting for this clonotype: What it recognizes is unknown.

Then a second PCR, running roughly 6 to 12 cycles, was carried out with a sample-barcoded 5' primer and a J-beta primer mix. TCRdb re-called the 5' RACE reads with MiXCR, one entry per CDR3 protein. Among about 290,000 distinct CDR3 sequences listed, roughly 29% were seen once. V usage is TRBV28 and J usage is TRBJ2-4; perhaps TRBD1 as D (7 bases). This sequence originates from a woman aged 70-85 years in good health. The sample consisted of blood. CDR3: CATQGEVKNIQYF. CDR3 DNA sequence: TGTGCCACCCAGGGGGAGGTAAAAAACATTCAGTACTTC.